This section outlines one T cell receptor (beta chain) sequence together with its context. The V gene's germline CDR1 is SGHNT and CDR2 YENEEA. The CDR3 is made up of 15 amino acids. Trimming at V came to 5 bases and at J to 2 bases, leaving 4 bases not matched to a gene. These data are taken from a study of blood T cell repertoires in COVID-19. The assay was immunoSEQ multiplex PCR, and TCRdb's table has in-frame clones only and misses some. Here the sample spans 300,000 to 350,000 clones, 80% to 90% being singletons. What the recovered Cohort 3 donors had was two negative PCRs, clearance, or symptom resolution.

The sequenced sample consisted of PBMCs or T cells enriched from blood (not recorded which). The V gene is TRBV11-3, the J gene TRBJ2-2; 8 nucleotides align to TRBD1. This clonotype originated in a man younger than 40 who had recovered from COVID-19. The CDR3 DNA reads as TGTGCCAGCAGCCGAGGACAGGGTAACACCGGGGAGCTGTTTTTT. Translated, it gives CASSRGQGNTGELFF.